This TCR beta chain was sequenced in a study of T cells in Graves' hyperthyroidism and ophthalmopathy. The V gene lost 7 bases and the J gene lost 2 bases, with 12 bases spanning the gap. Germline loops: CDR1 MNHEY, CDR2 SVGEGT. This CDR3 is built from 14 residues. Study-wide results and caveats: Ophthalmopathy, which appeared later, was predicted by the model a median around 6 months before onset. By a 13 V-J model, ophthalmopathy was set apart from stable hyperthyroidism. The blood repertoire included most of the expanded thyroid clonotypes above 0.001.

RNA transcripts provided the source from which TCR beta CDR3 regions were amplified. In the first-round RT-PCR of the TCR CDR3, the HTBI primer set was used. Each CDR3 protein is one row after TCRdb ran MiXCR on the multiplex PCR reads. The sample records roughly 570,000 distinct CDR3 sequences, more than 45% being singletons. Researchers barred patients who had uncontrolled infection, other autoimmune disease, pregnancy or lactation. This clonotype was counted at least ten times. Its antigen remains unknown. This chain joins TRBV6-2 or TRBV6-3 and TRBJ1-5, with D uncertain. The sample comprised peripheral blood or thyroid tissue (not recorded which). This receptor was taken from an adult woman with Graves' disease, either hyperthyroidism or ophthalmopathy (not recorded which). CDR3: CASITRKGNQPQHF. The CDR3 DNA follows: TGTGCCAGCATCACCAGGAAGGGCAATCAGCCCCAGCATTTT.